Sequencing of this T cell receptor (beta chain) was carried out in a study of regulatory T cells in long-lasting Graves disease. Study-level points and caveats: Comparison showed that persistent patients shared more public clonotypes (about 2,600) than new patients (roughly 970).

The V gene lost 5 bases and the J gene lost 3 bases, with 14 bases spanning the gap. Germline loops: CDR1 WSHSY, CDR2 SAAADI. The CDR3 extends over 14 amino acids. Time point indicated: persistent/refractory GD, antithyroid drugs over 5 years with positive TRAb. After RNA was extracted from PBMCs, the TCR library was made from it. As collected, the peripheral blood samples measured around 9 milliliters each and went into EDTA tubes. This clonotype was found a few times. Its antigen remains unknown. TCR beta libraries were built with iRepertoire HTBI primers and Arm-PCR of CDR3 regions. One entry per CDR3 protein results from TCRdb running MiXCR on the multiplex PCR reads. The sample contains about 420,000 distinct CDR3 sequences, around 24% of which appear only once.

This receptor was identified in a female donor with Graves disease. The chain uses TRBV10-2 and TRBJ2-7; maybe TRBD2 (5 bases). This specimen was peripheral blood mononuclear cells (PBMCs), taken when the disease was refractory, from a patient treated with antithyroid drugs. The CDR3 here is CASSKGLLNYEQYF. Here the CDR3 DNA reads TGCGCCAGCAGTAAAGGACTCCTAAACTACGAGCAGTACTTC.